The source of this TCR delta chain is a study of Vδ1+ human thymocytes. Extracted RNA was reverse transcribed into cDNA. Pooled V-gene forward primers with one constant-region reverse primer generated the CDR3 amplicons by multiplex PCR. TCRdb processed the multiplex PCR reads again with the CATT caller. The sample consists of about 75,000 delta-chain clones, approximately 34% of them appearing once. Study-wide points: Despite high sort purity, approximately 20% of thymic T cell receptor delta sequences were Vdelta2. Thymic TRG and TRD repertoires appeared highly polyclonal, with Gaussian CDR3 length distributions. Donors shared many TRG clonotypes but few TRD clonotypes.

There are 19 residues in the CDR3. Germline loops: CDR1 TSWWSYY, CDR2 QGS. With 3 bases removed from V and 3 bases from J, the gap between germline ends came to 26 bases. A note on this clone: The antigen is not known.

The chain links TRDV1 to TRDJ1, with a tentative D call TRDD2 (6 bases). Sample: Vdelta1+ gamma-delta thymocytes from the thymus. Specified subset: FACS-sorted CD3+ TCRalphabeta- TCRVdelta1+ TCRVdelta2- thymocytes. The clonotype originates from a boy younger than two who had congenital heart surgery. The CDR3 nucleotides read TGTGCTCTTGGGGAGCCACTTCTTTCCTATCTATCGTACGCCGATAAACTCATCTTT. Its translation: CALGEPLLSYLSYADKLIF.